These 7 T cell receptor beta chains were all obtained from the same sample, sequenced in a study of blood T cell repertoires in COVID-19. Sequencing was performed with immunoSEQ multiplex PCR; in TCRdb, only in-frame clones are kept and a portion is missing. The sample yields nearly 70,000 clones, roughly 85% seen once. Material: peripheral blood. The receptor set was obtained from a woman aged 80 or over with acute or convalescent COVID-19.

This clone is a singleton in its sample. The chain's CDR3 is CASSLEGTVNAGNTIYF. CDR3 DNA sequence: TGCGCCAGCAGCTTGGAGGGGACAGTTAACGCTGGAAACACCATATATTTT. The rearrangement uses TRBV5-1 and TRBJ1-3; 7 bases agree with TRBD1. The CDR3 is 17 residues long. V lost 0 bases and J lost 2; bases outside the gene matches: 8. Germline V gene lookup returns CDR1 SGHRS and CDR2 YFSETQ. Combining the CDR3 with reference TRBV5-1 and TRBJ1-3 gives the whole variable domain KAGVTQTPRYLIKTRGQQVTLSCSPISGHRSVSWYQQTPGQGLQFLFEYFSETQRNKGNFPGRFSGRQFSNSRSEMNVSTLELGDSALYLCASSLEGTVNAGNTIYFGEGSWLTVV.

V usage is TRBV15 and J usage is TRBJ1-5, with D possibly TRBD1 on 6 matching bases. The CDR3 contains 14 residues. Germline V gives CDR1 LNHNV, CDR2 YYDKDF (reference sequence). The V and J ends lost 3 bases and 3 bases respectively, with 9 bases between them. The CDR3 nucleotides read TGTGCCACCAGCAGGGACAGTATCAATCAGCCCCAGCATTTT. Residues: CATSRDSINQPQHF.

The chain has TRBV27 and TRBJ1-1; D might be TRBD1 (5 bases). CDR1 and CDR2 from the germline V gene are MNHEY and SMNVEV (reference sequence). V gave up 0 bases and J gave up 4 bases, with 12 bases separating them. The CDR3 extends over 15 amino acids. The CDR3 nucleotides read TGTGCCAGCAGTTTATCGTACCTGGGGGGCACTGAAGCTTTCTTT. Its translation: CASSLSYLGGTEAFF.

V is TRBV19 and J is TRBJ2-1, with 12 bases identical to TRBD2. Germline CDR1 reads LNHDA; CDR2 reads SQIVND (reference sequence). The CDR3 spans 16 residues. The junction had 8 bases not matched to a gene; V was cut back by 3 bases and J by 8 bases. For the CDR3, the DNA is TGTGCCAGTAGTATTCGGCTAGCGGGGGGGCGAGATGAGCAGTTCTTC. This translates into CASSIRLAGGRDEQFF.

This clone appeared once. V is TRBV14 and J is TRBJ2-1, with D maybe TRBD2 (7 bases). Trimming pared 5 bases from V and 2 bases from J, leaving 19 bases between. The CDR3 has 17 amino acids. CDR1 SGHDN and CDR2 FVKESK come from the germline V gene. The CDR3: CASSYTRGGITYNEQFF. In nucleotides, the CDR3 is TGTGCCAGCAGCTATACAAGGGGGGGCATCACCTACAATGAGCAGTTCTTC.

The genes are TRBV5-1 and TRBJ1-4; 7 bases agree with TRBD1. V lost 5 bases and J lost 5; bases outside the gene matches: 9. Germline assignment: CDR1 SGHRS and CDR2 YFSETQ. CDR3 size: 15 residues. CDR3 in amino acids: CASSSGGTANEKLFF. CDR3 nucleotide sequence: TGCGCCAGCAGTTCAGGCGGGACAGCCAATGAAAAACTGTTTTTT.

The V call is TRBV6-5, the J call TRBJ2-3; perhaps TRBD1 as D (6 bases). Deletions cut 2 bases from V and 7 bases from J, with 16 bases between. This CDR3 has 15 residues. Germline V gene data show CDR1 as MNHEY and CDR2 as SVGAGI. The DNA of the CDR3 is TGTGCCAGCAGTTACGGGACAATGGGGATAAATACGCAGTATTTT. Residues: CASSYGTMGINTQYF.